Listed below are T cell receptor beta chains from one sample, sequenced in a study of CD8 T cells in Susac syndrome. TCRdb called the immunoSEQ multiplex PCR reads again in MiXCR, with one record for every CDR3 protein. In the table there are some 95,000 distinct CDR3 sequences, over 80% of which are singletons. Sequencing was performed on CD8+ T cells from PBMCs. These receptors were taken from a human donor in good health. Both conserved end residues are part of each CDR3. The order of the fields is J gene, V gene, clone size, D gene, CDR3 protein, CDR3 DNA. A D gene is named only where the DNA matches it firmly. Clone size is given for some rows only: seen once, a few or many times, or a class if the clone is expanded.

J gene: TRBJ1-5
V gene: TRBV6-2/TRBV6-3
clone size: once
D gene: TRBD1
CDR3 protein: CASRPGQGGNQPQHF
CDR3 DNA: TGTGCCAGCAGACCGGGACAGGGAGGCAATCAGCCCCAGCATTTT

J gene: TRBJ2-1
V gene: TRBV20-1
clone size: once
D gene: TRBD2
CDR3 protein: CSARDRYSGGYNEQFF
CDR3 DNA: TGCAGTGCTAGAGATCGGTATAGCGGGGGCTACAATGAGCAGTTCTTC

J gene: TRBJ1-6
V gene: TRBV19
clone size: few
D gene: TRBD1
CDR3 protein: CASSSGTGFLDSPLHF
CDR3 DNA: TGTGCCAGTAGTTCCGGGACAGGGTTTCTGGATTCACCCCTCCACTTT

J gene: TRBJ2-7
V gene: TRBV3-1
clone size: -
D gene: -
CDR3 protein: CASSQIYEQYF
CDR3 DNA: TGTGCCAGCAGCCAAATTTACGAGCAGTACTTC

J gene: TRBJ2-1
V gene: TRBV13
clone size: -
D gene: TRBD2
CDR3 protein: CASSPPLAGGSLDEQFF
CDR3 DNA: TGTGCCAGCAGCCCTCCTCTAGCGGGGGGATCCCTGGATGAGCAGTTCTTC

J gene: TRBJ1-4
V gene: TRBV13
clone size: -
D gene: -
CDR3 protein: CASSESRGREKLFF
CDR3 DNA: TGTGCCAGCAGCGAGAGCCGGGGGAGGGAAAAACTGTTTTTT

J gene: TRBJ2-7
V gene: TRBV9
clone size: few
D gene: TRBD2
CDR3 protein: CASSPGGSSLYEQYF
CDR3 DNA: TGTGCCAGCAGCCCCGGCGGGAGCAGTCTCTACGAGCAGTACTTC

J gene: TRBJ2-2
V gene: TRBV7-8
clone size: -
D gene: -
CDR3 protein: CASSLRVTGELFF
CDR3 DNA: TGTGCCAGCAGCCTCAGGGTTACCGGGGAGCTGTTTTTT

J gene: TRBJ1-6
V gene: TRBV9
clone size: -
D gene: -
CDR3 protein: CASSVARESSPLHF
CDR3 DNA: TGTGCCAGCAGCGTAGCCAGGGAATCTTCACCCCTCCACTTT

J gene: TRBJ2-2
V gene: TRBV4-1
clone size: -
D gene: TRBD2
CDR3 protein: CASSQDRGETGELFF
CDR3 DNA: TGCGCCAGCAGCCAAGATCGGGGGGAAACCGGGGAGCTGTTTTTT

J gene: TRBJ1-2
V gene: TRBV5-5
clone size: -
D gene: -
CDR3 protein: CASSSADEGLEHGYTF
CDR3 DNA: TGTGCCAGCAGCTCAGCAGACGAGGGCCTAGAACATGGCTACACCTTC

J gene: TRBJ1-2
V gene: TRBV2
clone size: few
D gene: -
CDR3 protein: CASSEAGRSYGYTF
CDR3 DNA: TGTGCCAGCAGTGAAGCTGGACGGTCCTATGGCTACACCTTC

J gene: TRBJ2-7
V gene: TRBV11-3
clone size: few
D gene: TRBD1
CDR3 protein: CASSLGQGDYEQYF
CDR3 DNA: TGTGCCAGCAGCTTAGGACAGGGGGACTACGAGCAGTACTTC

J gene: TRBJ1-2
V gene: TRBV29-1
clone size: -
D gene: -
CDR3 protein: CSVVDGTNYYGYTF
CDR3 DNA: TGCAGCGTAGTCGACGGAACAAATTACTATGGCTACACCTTC

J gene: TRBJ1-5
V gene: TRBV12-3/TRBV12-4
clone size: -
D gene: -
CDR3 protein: CASTPAGSGNQPQHF
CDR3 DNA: TGTGCCAGCACCCCCGCGGGGTCCGGCAATCAGCCCCAGCATTTT

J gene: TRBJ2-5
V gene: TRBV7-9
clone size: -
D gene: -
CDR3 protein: CASTSGTFSPQETQYF
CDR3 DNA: TGTGCCAGCACCTCGGGTACTTTTTCCCCACAAGAGACCCAGTACTTC

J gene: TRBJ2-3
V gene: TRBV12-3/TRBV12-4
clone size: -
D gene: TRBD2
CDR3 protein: CASSAGGTDTQYF
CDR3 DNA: TGTGCCAGCTCAGCGGGGGGCACAGATACGCAGTATTTT

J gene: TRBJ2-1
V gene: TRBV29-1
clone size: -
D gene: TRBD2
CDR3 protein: CSVEPAGAHNEQFF
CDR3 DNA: TGCAGCGTTGAACCAGCGGGGGCTCACAATGAGCAGTTCTTC

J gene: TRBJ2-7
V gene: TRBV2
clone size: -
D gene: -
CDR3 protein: CASRGIYEQYF
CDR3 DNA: TGTGCCAGCCGGGGGATCTACGAGCAGTACTTC

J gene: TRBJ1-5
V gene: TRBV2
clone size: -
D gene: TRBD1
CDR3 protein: CASSEEGANQPQHF
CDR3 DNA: TGTGCCAGCAGTGAAGAGGGGGCTAATCAGCCCCAGCATTTT

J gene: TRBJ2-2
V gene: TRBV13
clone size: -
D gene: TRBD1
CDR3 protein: CASSSGQGLTGELFF
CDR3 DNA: TGTGCCAGCAGCTCCGGACAGGGCTTGACCGGGGAGCTGTTTTTT

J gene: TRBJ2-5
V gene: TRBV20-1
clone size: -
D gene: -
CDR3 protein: CSAFSGGRQETQYF
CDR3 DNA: TGCAGTGCGTTTTCCGGGGGAAGACAAGAGACCCAGTACTTC

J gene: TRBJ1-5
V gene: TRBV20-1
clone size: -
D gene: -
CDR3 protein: CSARTGTQPQHF
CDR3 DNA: TGCAGTGCTAGAACAGGGACTCAGCCCCAGCATTTT

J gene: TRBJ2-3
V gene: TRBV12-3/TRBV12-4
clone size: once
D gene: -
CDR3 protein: CASSLTTTLRADTQYF
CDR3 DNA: TGTGCCAGCAGTTTAACTACTACTCTCCGAGCAGATACGCAGTATTTT

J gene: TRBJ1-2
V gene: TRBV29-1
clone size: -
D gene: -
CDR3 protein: CSVERQGRDYGYTF
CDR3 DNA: TGCAGCGTTGAACGGCAGGGGAGGGACTATGGCTACACCTTC

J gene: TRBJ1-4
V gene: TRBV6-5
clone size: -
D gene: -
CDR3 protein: CASSRLGRRIEKLFF
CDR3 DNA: TGTGCCAGCAGTCGACTAGGACGGAGAATCGAAAAACTGTTTTTT

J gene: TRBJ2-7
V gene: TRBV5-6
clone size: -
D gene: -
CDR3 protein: CASSAARGHEQYF
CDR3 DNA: TGTGCCAGCAGCGCGGCACGTGGACACGAGCAGTACTTC

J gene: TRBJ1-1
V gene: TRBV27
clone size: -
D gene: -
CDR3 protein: CASSLYRGTEAFF
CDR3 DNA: TGTGCCAGCAGTTTATACCGGGGCACTGAAGCTTTCTTT

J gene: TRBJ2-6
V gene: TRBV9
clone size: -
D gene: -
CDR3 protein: CASSGMISGANVLTF
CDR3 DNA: TGTGCCAGCAGCGGAATGATCTCTGGGGCCAACGTCCTGACTTTC

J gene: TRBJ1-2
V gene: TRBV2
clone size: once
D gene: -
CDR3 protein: CASLAFYGYTF
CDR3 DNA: TGTGCCAGCTTGGCTTTCTATGGCTACACCTTC

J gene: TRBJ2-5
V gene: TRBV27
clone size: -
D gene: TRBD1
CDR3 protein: CASSLSPTGAWDQETQYF
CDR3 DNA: TGTGCCAGCAGTTTATCCCCTACAGGGGCCTGGGACCAAGAGACCCAGTACTTC

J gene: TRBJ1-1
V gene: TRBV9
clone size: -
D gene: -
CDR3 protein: CASSSSGGWDTEAFF
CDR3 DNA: TGTGCCAGCAGTTCCTCGGGGGGTTGGGACACTGAAGCTTTCTTT

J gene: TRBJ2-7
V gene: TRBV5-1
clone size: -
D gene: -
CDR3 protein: CASSLAGVTYEQYF
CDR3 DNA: TGCGCCAGCAGCTTGGCTGGAGTCACCTACGAGCAGTACTTC

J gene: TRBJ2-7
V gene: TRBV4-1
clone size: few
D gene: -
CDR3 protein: CASSQGGQLYEQYF
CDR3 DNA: TGCGCCAGCAGCCAAGGAGGGCAGCTCTACGAGCAGTACTTC

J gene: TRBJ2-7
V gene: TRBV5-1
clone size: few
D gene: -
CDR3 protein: CASSFNNPYEQYF
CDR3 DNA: TGCGCCAGCAGCTTCAACAACCCGTACGAGCAGTACTTC

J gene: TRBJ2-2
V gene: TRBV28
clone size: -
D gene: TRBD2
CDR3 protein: CASSSIGLAVVNTGELFF
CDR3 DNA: TGTGCCAGCAGTTCCATCGGACTAGCGGTGGTGAACACCGGGGAGCTGTTTTTT

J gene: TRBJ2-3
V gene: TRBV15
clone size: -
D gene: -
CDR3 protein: CATSRVPQGLTQYF
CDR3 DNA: TGTGCCACCAGCAGGGTACCGCAGGGACTTACGCAGTATTTT

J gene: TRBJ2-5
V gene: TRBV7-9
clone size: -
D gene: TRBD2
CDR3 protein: CASSPGTSAQETQYF
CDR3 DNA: TGTGCCAGCAGCCCAGGGACTAGCGCCCAAGAGACCCAGTACTTC

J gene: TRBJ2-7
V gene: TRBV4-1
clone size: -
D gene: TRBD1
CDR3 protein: CASSQAPGQGTYEQYF
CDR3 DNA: TGCGCCAGCAGCCAAGCACCGGGACAGGGGACCTACGAGCAGTACTTC

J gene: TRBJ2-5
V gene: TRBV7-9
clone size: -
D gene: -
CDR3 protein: CASSLIGQQETQYF
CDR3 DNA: TGTGCCAGCAGCTTAATCGGGCAGCAAGAGACCCAGTACTTC

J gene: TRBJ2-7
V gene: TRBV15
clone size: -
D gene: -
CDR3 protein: CATSRDRGGPYEQYF
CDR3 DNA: TGTGCCACCAGCAGAGATCGAGGGGGACCCTACGAGCAGTACTTC

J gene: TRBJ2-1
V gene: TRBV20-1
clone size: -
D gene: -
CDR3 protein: CSVSGARRSEQFF
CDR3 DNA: TGCAGTGTCTCTGGGGCAAGGCGTAGTGAGCAGTTCTTC

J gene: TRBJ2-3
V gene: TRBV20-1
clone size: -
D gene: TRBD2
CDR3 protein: CSARDERGTDTQYF
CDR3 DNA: TGCAGTGCGAGGGATGAGCGGGGGACAGATACGCAGTATTTT

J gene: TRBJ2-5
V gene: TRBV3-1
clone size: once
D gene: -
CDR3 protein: CASSHRPQSSEVPETQYF
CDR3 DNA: TGTGCCAGCAGCCATAGGCCCCAGAGTAGCGAGGTCCCAGAGACCCAGTACTTC

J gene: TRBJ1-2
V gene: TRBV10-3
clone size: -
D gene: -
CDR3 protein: CAISESDGYTF
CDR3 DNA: TGTGCCATCAGTGAGTCTGATGGCTACACCTTC

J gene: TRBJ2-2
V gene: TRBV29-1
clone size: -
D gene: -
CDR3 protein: CSVVSSTGELFF
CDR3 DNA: TGCAGCGTTGTGTCCAGCACCGGGGAGCTGTTTTTT

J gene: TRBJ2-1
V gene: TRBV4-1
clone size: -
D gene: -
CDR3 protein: CASSQAREQFF
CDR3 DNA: TGCGCCAGCAGCCAAGCAAGGGAGCAGTTCTTC

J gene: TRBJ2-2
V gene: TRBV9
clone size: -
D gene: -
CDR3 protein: CASSVRDGELFF
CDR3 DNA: TGTGCCAGCAGCGTAAGGGACGGGGAGCTGTTTTTT

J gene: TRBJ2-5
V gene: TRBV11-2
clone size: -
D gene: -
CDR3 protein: CASSFSGARETQYF
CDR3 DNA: TGTGCCAGCAGCTTCTCGGGGGCTAGGGAGACCCAGTACTTC

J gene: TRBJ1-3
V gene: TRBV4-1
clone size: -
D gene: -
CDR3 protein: CASSQVGVSGNTIYF
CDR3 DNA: TGCGCCAGCAGCCAAGTCGGCGTCTCGGGGAACACCATATATTTT

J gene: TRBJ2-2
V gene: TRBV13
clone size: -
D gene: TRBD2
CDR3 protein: CASSPAGGNTGELFF
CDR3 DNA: TGTGCCAGCAGCCCAGCGGGGGGAAACACCGGGGAGCTGTTTTTT

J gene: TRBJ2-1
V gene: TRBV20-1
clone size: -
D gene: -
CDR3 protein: CSATPGPSYNEQFF
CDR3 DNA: TGCAGTGCTACCCCAGGACCTTCCTACAATGAGCAGTTCTTC

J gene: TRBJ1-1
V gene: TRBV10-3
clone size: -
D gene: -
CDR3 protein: CATSGRAEAFF
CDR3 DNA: TGTGCCACGTCGGGTCGGGCTGAAGCTTTCTTT

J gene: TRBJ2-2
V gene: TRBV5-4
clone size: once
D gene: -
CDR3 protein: CASSFLAGELFF
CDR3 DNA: TGTGCCAGCAGCTTTTTAGCCGGGGAGCTGTTTTTT

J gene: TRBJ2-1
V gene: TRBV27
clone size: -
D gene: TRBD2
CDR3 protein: CASSSGGALNEQFF
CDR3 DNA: TGTGCCAGCAGTAGCGGGGGGGCATTGAATGAGCAGTTCTTC

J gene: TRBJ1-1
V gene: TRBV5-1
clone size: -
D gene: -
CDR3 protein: CASSLRRDAQEAFF
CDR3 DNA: TGCGCCAGCAGCTTAAGGAGGGACGCCCAAGAAGCTTTCTTT

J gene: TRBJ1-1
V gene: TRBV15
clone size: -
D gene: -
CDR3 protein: CATSRDRTEAFF
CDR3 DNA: TGTGCCACCAGCAGAGATCGAACTGAAGCTTTCTTT

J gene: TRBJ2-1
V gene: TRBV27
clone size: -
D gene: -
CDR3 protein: CASGTSGAYNEQFF
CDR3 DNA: TGTGCCAGCGGTACCTCGGGGGCATACAATGAGCAGTTCTTC

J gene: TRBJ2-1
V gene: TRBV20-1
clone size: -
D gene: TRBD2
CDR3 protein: CSARPELAGRFNEQFF
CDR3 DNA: TGCAGTGCTAGACCCGAACTAGCGGGGCGATTCAATGAGCAGTTCTTC